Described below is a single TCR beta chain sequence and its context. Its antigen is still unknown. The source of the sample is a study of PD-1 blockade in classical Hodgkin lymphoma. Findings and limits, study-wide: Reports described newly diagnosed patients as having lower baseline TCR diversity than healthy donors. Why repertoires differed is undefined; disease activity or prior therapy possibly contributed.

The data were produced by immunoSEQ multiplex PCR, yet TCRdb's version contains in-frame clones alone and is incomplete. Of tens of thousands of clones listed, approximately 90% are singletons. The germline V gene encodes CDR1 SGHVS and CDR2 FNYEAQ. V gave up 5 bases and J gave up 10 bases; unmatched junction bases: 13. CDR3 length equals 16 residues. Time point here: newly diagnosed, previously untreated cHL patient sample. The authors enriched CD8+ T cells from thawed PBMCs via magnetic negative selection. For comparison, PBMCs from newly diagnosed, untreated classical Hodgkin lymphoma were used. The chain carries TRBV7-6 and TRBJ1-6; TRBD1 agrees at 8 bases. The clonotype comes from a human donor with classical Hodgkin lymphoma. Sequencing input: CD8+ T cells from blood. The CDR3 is CASSVGQGSIRSPLHF. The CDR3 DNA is TGTGCCAGCAGCGTCGGACAGGGAAGCATTCGGTCACCCCTCCACTTT.